This T cell receptor (beta chain) was sequenced in a study of tumor and adjacent non-tumor tissue in lung cancer (dated by TCRdb to between 2017 and 2018). Turning to the overall study: By cancer type, the cohort comprised approximately twelve adenocarcinoma patients, 2 squamous cell carcinoma patients and 1 small cell lung cancer patient. The approximately 15 patients were aged about 30 to 76 years, included 10 men and 5 women, and had TNM stage I to III disease. A total of 95 million to 150 million productive TCRbeta reads were generated by sequencing, corresponding to an average of around 4 million reads per sample. Using bulk TCRbeta repertoires from some 15 lung cancer patients, the study set lung tumor tissue side by side with matched distant non-tumor lung tissue. For each patient, one tumor sample and one normal lung sample were taken, giving approximately 30 paired specimens that underwent TCRbeta CDR3 sequencing.

Study-wide conclusions, independent of this receptor: Significantly higher TCR diversity was found in younger patients, and higher tumor TCR diversity was associated with shorter overall and disease-free survival. Because peripheral blood was not sequenced, the blood TCRbeta repertoires of the lung cancer patients in the study went unexamined. Significantly higher TCR diversity (inverse Simpson) was observed in tumor tissue than in normal lung tissue (about 410 vs 180, P = 0.0075, Mann-Whitney U test). The methods do not name the sequencing platform or mention unique molecular identifiers. Only roughly 16 patients were in the cohort, and the authors stated that larger samples and more detailed clinical data are needed. A significantly larger cumulative share of the repertoire was made up by the top 100 clones in normal lung than in tumor tissue.

Bulk unsorted tissue served as the source for RNA extraction, and RNA quality was assessed using a NanoDrop ND-1000 and an Agilent 2100. The donors were newly diagnosed lung cancer patients admitted for thoracic surgery in China from August to November 2014 who had not received prior chemotherapy. The study excluded patients who had received radiotherapy or chemotherapy before or who had another cancer at the same time. Pieces of surgical tissue measuring roughly 1-2.3 cm3 were kept in RNAlater solution and stored at -80 degrees C until use. The library relied on multiplex PCR. The sample was run on an Illumina HiSeq 2500. TCRbeta libraries were constructed through three rounds of nested PCR with primers (Table S4) according to protocols modified from ARM-PCR. Before sequencing, PCR products of 200-500 bp were excised from the gel and purified with the QIAquick gel extraction kit. In the source study's methods: Reads were cleaned using Trimmomatic, were merged into complete CDR3 sequences using FLASH, and were assigned to V(D)J germline segments using MiTCR. Clonal diversity was calculated as the inverse Simpson's index using VDJtools. Productive reads were defined as in-frame sequences without a premature stop codon. TCRdb passed the public sequencing reads through fastp at Q25 and MiXCR, retaining productive beta sequences. Rows are combined by CDR3 protein, so each entry shows the most common genes and DNA. V and J calls and clone size were set by TCRdb, not the authors. The sample table holds 75,000 to 95,000 distinct CDR3 sequences, of which just under 75% were seen once. Around 9.5% of the sample is taken by the ten largest.

V sheds 6 bases and J sheds 12 bases, leaving 27 bases between their ends. The CDR3 spans 16 residues, from the cysteine through the phenylalanine. The DNA shown is the 48-base CDR3, in frame from base 1. Worth noting for this clonotype: Which antigen it targets is not known. The sample holds no much larger clone one base away, and base qualities are not on file.

Sample: lung tumor tissue. The chain couples TRBV12-3 or TRBV12-4 to TRBJ2-1; TRBD1 is a possible D gene, resting on 5 matching bases. This receptor was obtained from a woman in her thirties or forties with non-small cell lung cancer. The nucleotide sequence is TGTGCCAGCAGCGCTTCCATCTCCCACAGGTACAATTTGCAGTTCTTC. Its translation reads: CASSASISHRYNLQFF.